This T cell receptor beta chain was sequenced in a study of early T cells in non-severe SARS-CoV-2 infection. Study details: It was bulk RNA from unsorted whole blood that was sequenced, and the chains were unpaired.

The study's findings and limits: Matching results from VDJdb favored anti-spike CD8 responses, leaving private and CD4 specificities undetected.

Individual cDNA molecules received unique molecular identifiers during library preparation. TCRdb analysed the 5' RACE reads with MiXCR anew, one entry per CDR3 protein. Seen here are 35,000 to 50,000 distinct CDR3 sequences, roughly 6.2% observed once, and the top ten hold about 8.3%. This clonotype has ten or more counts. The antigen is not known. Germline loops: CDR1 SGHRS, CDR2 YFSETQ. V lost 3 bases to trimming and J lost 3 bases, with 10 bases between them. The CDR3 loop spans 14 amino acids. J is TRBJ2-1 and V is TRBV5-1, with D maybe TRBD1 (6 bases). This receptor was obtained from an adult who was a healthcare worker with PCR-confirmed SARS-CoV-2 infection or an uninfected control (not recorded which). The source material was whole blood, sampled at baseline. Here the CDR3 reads CASSSGQLYNEQFF. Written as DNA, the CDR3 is TGCGCCAGCAGCTCTGGACAGCTCTACAATGAGCAGTTCTTC.